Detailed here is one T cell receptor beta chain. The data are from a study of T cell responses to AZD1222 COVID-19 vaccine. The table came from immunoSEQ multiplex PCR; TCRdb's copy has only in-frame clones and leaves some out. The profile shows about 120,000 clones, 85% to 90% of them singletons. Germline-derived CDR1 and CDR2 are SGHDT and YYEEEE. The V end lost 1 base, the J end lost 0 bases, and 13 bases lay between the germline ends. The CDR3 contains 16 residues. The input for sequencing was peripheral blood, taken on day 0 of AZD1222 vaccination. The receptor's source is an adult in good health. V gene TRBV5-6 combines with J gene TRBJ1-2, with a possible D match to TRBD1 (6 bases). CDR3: CASSLFQGGPNYGYTF. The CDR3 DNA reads TGTGCCAGCAGCTTGTTTCAAGGGGGACCTAACTATGGCTACACCTTC.